This is a list of T cell receptor beta chains from one sample in a study of response to subunit inactivated influenza vaccine. In TCRdb, the RT-PCR reads were re-called with MiXCR into one record per CDR3 protein. The table records 650,000 to 800,000 distinct CDR3 sequences, under 20% of them present only once. The material sequenced was PBMCs from blood, taken about 5 days after vaccination. Source of these receptors: a middle-aged man who received an inactivated influenza vaccine. The CDR3 runs from the conserved cysteine through the conserved F or W. A D gene is named only where the DNA matches it firmly. Clone size, where shown, is once, few, many, or a class for clones that have expanded.

>TRBV12-5|.|.|TRBJ2-1
TGTGCTAGTGGTAACCATGTGGGGCAGTTCTTC
CASGNHVGQFF
>TRBV10-3|few|.|TRBJ1-1
TGTGCCATCAATCTTACTCCGGGACAGAACACTGAAGCTTTCTTT
CAINLTPGQNTEAFF
>TRBV6-1|few|TRBD1|TRBJ1-1
TGTGCCAGCAGTCAAACCGGGACAGGAGGCACTGAAGCTTTCTTT
CASSQTGTGGTEAFF
>TRBV29-1|.|.|TRBJ2-5
TGCAGCGTTGTTGTTGGGGCGACCCAGTACTTC
CSVVVGATQYF
>TRBV14|many|TRBD1|TRBJ2-1
TGTGCCAGCAGCCGGGACAGGGGTGGTGAGCAGTTCTTC
CASSRDRGGEQFF
>TRBV20-1|few|.|TRBJ1-4
TGCAGTGCTAGGAGTGGGGAGGGTGAAAAACTGTTTTTT
CSARSGEGEKLFF
>TRBV20-1|few|TRBD1|TRBJ2-7
TGCAGTGCTAGGGGTGGGACAGTCGGAGCTTCCTACGAGCAGTACTTC
CSARGGTVGASYEQYF
>TRBV2|.|.|TRBJ1-2
TGTGCCAGCAGTACCTCAGGGGCTGTAGGGGGCTACACCTTC
CASSTSGAVGGYTF
>TRBV12-3/TRBV12-4|.|.|TRBJ1-4
TGTGCCAGCAGTTTACTCGAAAAACTGTTTTTT
CASSLLEKLFF
>TRBV28|.|.|TRBJ2-5
TGTGCCAGTCATAACGAGGAGACCCAGTACTTC
CASHNEETQYF
>TRBV4-3|.|.|TRBJ2-7
TGCGCCAGCAGCCAAGATCTTCCACTTTCCTACGAGCAGTACTTC
CASSQDLPLSYEQYF
>TRBV28|few|.|TRBJ2-2
TGTGCCAGCAGTTCCTTTAACTCGGGACCCCTGAGTGGCGCCGGGGAGCTGTTTTTT
CASSSFNSGPLSGAGELFF
>TRBV10-3|.|.|TRBJ2-7
TGTGCCATCAGTGCCCTTCGGGTCGGAAGCTCCTACGAGCAGTACTTC
CAISALRVGSSYEQYF
>TRBV12-3/TRBV12-4|.|.|TRBJ2-3
TGTGCCAGCAGTACTATCACAGATACGCAGTATTTT
CASSTITDTQYF
>TRBV30|.|.|TRBJ2-3
TGTGCCTGGAGTGTACGTTTCGATACGCAGTATTTT
CAWSVRFDTQYF
>TRBV6-1|few|TRBD1|TRBJ1-2
TGTGCCAGCAGCCAGACAGGGGGCCCTTATGGCTACACCTTC
CASSQTGGPYGYTF
>TRBV4-1|many|.|TRBJ2-3
TGCGCCAGCAGCCAGTATGACGGGGATAGCACAGATACGCAGTATTTT
CASSQYDGDSTDTQYF
>TRBV10-3|.|.|TRBJ2-7
TGTGCCATCGGGGGACCTCCTTTCTACGAGCAGTACTTC
CAIGGPPFYEQYF
>TRBV20-1|.|.|TRBJ2-7
TGCAGTGCTAGACCGGAGCGCTCCTACGAGCAGTACTTC
CSARPERSYEQYF
>TRBV5-1|few|.|TRBJ2-4
TGCGCCAGCAGCTTGAGTACGGACGGAAAAAACATTCAGTACTTC
CASSLSTDGKNIQYF
>TRBV6-4|.|.|TRBJ2-2
TGTGCCAGCCGAACCGGGGGCGGGGAGCTGTTTTTT
CASRTGGGELFF
>TRBV24-1|many|TRBD1|TRBJ2-1
TGTGCCACCAGTGATCAACCCCCCGGGACAGGCGTCAATGAGCAGTTCTTC
CATSDQPPGTGVNEQFF
>TRBV7-2|few|.|TRBJ2-7
TGTGCCAGCAGCTCCCAGGCGGACGGTGCCTTTAGAGAGCAGTACTTC
CASSSQADGAFREQYF
>TRBV28|.|.|TRBJ2-3
TGTGCCAGCAGTCCTACCTGCGGTACGCAGTATTTT
CASSPTCGTQYF
>TRBV6-5|many|.|TRBJ2-5
TGTGCCAGCAGTTCAGGGGTATTAGAGACCCAGTACTTC
CASSSGVLETQYF
>TRBV7-2|.|TRBD2|TRBJ2-5
TGTGCCAGCAGCTTGTCGACTAGCGGGGGTGGGGAGACCCAGTACTTC
CASSLSTSGGGETQYF
>TRBV20-1|few|.|TRBJ2-5
TGCAGTGCACAACTAGCACAAGAGACCCAGTACTTC
CSAQLAQETQYF
>TRBV5-1|few|TRBD1|TRBJ2-3
TGCGCCAGCAGCTCGGGACAGGGGGCGGGAGCAGATACGCAGTATTTT
CASSSGQGAGADTQYF
>TRBV7-2|few|.|TRBJ2-2
TGTGCCAGCAGCTTATGGGTTCGGAACACCGGGGAGCTGTTTTTT
CASSLWVRNTGELFF
>TRBV29-1|.|TRBD1|TRBJ2-3
TGCAGCGTTCGGCCCCTCTATGGGACAGCTAGCACAGATACGCAGTATTTT
CSVRPLYGTASTDTQYF
>TRBV12-3/TRBV12-4|.|TRBD1|TRBJ1-2
TGTGCCAGCAGTTCAGGGGGCATACTGAATGGCTACACCTTC
CASSSGGILNGYTF
>TRBV9|few|.|TRBJ2-3
TGTGCCAGCAGCGTAGTGGGCGAATCGGGCACAGATACGCAGTATTTT
CASSVVGESGTDTQYF
>TRBV29-1|many|.|TRBJ2-1
TGCAGCGTTGCAGCGACTACCTCCTACAATGAGCAGTTCTTC
CSVAATTSYNEQFF
>TRBV11-3|.|.|TRBJ2-1
TGTGCCAGCAGCCGGGGACTTACCAATGAGCAGTTCTTC
CASSRGLTNEQFF
>TRBV10-1|few|.|TRBJ2-1
TGCGCCAGCAGTGAGTCGGGGGGAGGTGAGCAGTTCTTC
CASSESGGGEQFF
>TRBV7-9|.|.|TRBJ1-1
TGTGCCAGCAGCCCGGTGGGTGAGACGCTGAACACTGAAGCTTTCTTT
CASSPVGETLNTEAFF
>TRBV10-3|.|TRBD1|TRBJ1-6
TGTGCCATCAGTGGAGGGGGCGGGAATTCACCCCTCCACTTT
CAISGGGGNSPLHF
>TRBV11-2|.|.|TRBJ1-2
TGTGCCAGCAGCTTAAATCTGGAACCCGGGACTCCGGGCTACACCTTC
CASSLNLEPGTPGYTF
>TRBV6-5|few|TRBD1|TRBJ1-1
TGTGCCAGCAGTTACAGCAGACAGGGGCTCACTGAAGCTTTCTTT
CASSYSRQGLTEAFF
>TRBV6-2/TRBV6-3|many|.|TRBJ2-1
TGTGCCAGCAGTCCGGGACTCTCCTACAATGAGCAGTTCTTC
CASSPGLSYNEQFF
>TRBV10-3|few|.|TRBJ2-7
TGTGCCATCAGTGACAGCAAGAGGTACTACGAGCAGTACTTC
CAISDSKRYYEQYF
>TRBV20-1|few|.|TRBJ2-7
TGCAGTGGGGTAGGGTCCCACGAGCAGTACTTC
CSGVGSHEQYF
>TRBV18|.|TRBD1|TRBJ2-6
TGTGCCAGCTCACCTACTCCGATGACAGGGTCTGGGGCCAACGTCCTGACTTTC
CASSPTPMTGSGANVLTF
>TRBV20-1|few|TRBD2|TRBJ2-4
TGCAGTGCTAGAGATTCCAGCGGGGGATCTATAGCCAAAAACATTCAGTACTTC
CSARDSSGGSIAKNIQYF
>TRBV6-1|.|.|TRBJ1-1
TGTGCCAGCGAGGGAGTTAAGAACACTGAAGCTTTCTTT
CASEGVKNTEAFF
>TRBV20-1|few|TRBD1|TRBJ1-5
TGCAGTGCTCCCCCGGGACAGGGGAGCCAGCCCCAGCATTTT
CSAPPGQGSQPQHF
>TRBV10-3|few|TRBD2|TRBJ2-1
TGTGCCAACTCCGGGACTAGCGTTGAGCAGTTCTTC
CANSGTSVEQFF
>TRBV24-1|.|TRBD2|TRBJ2-1
TGTGCCACCAGTGATTCCGGGACTAGCTATAATGAGCAGTTCTTC
CATSDSGTSYNEQFF
>TRBV15|few|.|TRBJ1-1
TGTGCCACCAGCCGTTCGAGGACCGCGAACACTGAAGCTTTCTTT
CATSRSRTANTEAFF
>TRBV10-3|.|.|TRBJ1-1
TGTGCCATCACTTCAGGGAAGGGCACTGAAGCTTTCTTT
CAITSGKGTEAFF
>TRBV10-3|.|TRBD1|TRBJ2-7
TGTGCCGTCGCCGGGACAGGGGGCGACGAGCAGTACTTC
CAVAGTGGDEQYF